This record concerns one T cell receptor beta chain sequence. Profiled with immunoSEQ multiplex PCR; TCRdb holds only in-frame clones, not every one. This sample has around 250,000 clones, with 85% to 90% found just once. Cohorts were based on clinical histories the participants reported. This CDR3 is 13 amino acids long. Germline CDR1 and CDR2: SGHVS and FNYEAQ. V was shortened by 4 bases and J by 9 bases, with 13 bases between the two germline ends. This sample is part of a study of blood T cell repertoires in COVID-19. The overall study: Spain, Italy and the United States supplied samples that represented acute and convalescent COVID-19.

This chain joins TRBV7-6 and TRBJ2-1; weak D call: TRBD2 (5 bases). The receptor comes from a woman in her forties or fifties who had recovered from COVID-19. Input material: PBMCs or T cells enriched from blood (not recorded which). CDR3 amino acids: CASSSTTRGEQFF. The CDR3 DNA is TGTGCCAGCAGCTCCACCACTCGGGGTGAGCAGTTCTTC.